The rows below give T cell receptor beta chains drawn from one sample of a study of CXCR3-negative and CXCR3-positive naive CD8 T cells. TCRdb reanalyzed the 5' RACE reads, giving one entry per CDR3 protein sequence and no DNA. Its clone listing holds fewer than 90,000 distinct CDR3 sequences. Input material: naive CXCR3+ CD8+ T cells from blood. These receptors came from a human donor in good health. Some clones in this sample may be carry-over from other donors' samples. CDR3s include the opening cysteine and the closing phenylalanine or tryptophan. Each record gives: J gene, V gene, CDR3 length, CDR3 protein.

TRBJ1-1 TRBV29-1 13 CSAYGRRNTEAFF
TRBJ1-3 TRBV7-9 16 CASSLQTGGSGNTIYF
TRBJ2-1 TRBV4-1 13 CASSQSRDTLQFF
TRBJ2-7 TRBV6-2/TRBV6-3 14 CASSYSTPTYEQYF
TRBJ1-5 TRBV15 15 CATSRGTGGNQPQHF
TRBJ2-7 TRBV2 14 CASRGGRTSYEQYF
TRBJ2-1 TRBV7-2 15 CASSLLAGSYNEQFF
TRBJ2-2 TRBV5-1 15 CASTTKGDITGELFF
TRBJ1-2 TRBV29-1 12 CSVVAGSYGYTF
TRBJ2-5 TRBV6-5 15 CASSYSRTGLETQYF
TRBJ1-1 TRBV29-1 13 CSVDPTGTGEAFF
TRBJ2-1 TRBV9 16 CASSARAAGGGNEQFF
TRBJ2-5 TRBV12-3/TRBV12-4 13 CASSPPVGETQYF
TRBJ2-5 TRBV5-1 14 CASSYGGQQETQYF
TRBJ2-5 TRBV12-3/TRBV12-4 13 CASSRTGRETQYF
TRBJ1-4 TRBV19 14 CASSMADGDEKLFF
TRBJ2-7 TRBV4-2 13 CASSRRDSYEQYF
TRBJ2-1 TRBV6-5 11 CASFESEEQFF
TRBJ2-7 TRBV29-1 13 CSARGSGTYEQYF
TRBJ1-6 TRBV28 18 CASSYTRHHDRGNSPLHF
TRBJ1-1 TRBV19 14 CASSLPSMNTEAFF
TRBJ2-7 TRBV29-1 13 CSVEWVGTYEQYF
TRBJ2-7 TRBV20-1 19 CSVPSRRHYQRLPTYEQYF
TRBJ2-7 TRBV14 14 CASSQEQGALEQYF
TRBJ2-7 TRBV4-1 15 CASSQELEELLEQYF
TRBJ2-1 TRBV29-1 15 CSVEGWERDYNEQFF
TRBJ2-3 TRBV7-2 15 CASRGAGGRMDTQYF
TRBJ2-4 TRBV20-1 13 CSARTAPEVEYPF
TRBJ1-4 TRBV28 14 CASSLLQNNEKLFF
TRBJ2-2 TRBV6-2/TRBV6-3 16 CASTTGTGTNAGELFF
TRBJ2-7 TRBV7-9 12 CASSWDAYEQYF
TRBJ2-2 TRBV2 14 CATSDERGGGELFF
TRBJ2-1 TRBV12-3/TRBV12-4 19 CASSYGTSGGPRGYNEQFF
TRBJ1-5 TRBV28 14 CASSPPGQNQPQHF
TRBJ2-7 TRBV6-5 14 CASSELAGRLEQYF
TRBJ1-5 TRBV6-2/TRBV6-3 15 CASSLGQGAEEPQHF
TRBJ2-3 TRBV28 12 CASSFGGDTQYF